This T cell receptor beta chain was recorded in a study of regulatory T cells in long-lasting Graves disease. Study summary: Less than 3 months of antithyroid drugs had been taken by newly diagnosed Graves' patients.

Notes on the study in general: TCR diversity was lower in persistent than newly diagnosed Graves' disease.

V gave up 4 bases and J gave up 3 bases, with 13 bases separating them. This CDR3 region has 14 residues. The germline V gene has CDR1 MGHRA and CDR2 YSYEKL. For TCR beta, libraries came from iRepertoire HTBI primers and Arm-PCR of CDR3 regions. TCRdb analysed the multiplex PCR reads with MiXCR anew, one entry per CDR3 protein. The top ten hold around 10% of the sample, which has roughly 420,000 distinct CDR3 sequences, about a sixth seen once. Time point given: newly diagnosed GD, antithyroid drugs for less than 3 months. Extracted PBMC RNA gave rise to the TCR library. A note on this clonotype: Its matching antigen is unknown.

The same data also contributed to another study, on T cells in Graves' hyperthyroidism and ophthalmopathy. Per that paper: Absent ophthalmopathy progression within 18 months defined stable Graves' hyperthyroidism. With the HTBI primer set, the TCR CDR3 went through a first round of RT-PCR.

Material: peripheral blood mononuclear cells (PBMCs), obtained at new diagnosis, from a patient treated with antithyroid drugs. V is TRBV4-1 and J is TRBJ2-7, with D possibly being TRBD2 (6 bases). The sequence derives from a woman in her thirties with Graves disease. CDR3 in amino acids: CASSRSREHYEQYF. The CDR3 DNA is TGCGCCAGCAGCCGTAGCCGGGAGCACTACGAGCAGTACTTC.